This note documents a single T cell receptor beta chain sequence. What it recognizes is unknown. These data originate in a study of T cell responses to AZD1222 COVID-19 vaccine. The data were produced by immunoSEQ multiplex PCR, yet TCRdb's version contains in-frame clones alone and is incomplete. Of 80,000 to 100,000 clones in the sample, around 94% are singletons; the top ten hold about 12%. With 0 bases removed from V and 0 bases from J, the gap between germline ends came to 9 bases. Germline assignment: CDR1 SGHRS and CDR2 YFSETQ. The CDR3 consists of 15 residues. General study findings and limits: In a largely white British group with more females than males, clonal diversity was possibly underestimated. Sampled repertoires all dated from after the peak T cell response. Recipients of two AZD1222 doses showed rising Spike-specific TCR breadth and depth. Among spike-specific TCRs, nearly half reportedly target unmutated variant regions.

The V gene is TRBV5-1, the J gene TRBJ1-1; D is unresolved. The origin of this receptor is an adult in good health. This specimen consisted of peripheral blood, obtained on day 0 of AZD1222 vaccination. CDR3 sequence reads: CASSLGELMNTEAFF. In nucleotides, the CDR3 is TGCGCCAGCAGCTTGGGGGAGCTGATGAACACTGAAGCTTTCTTT.